This is a list of T cell receptor beta chains from one sample in a study of cytomegalovirus exposure and HLA in healthy donors. This table comes from immunoSEQ multiplex PCR, and its TCRdb copy is limited to in-frame clones, with some not included. Here the sample spans some 100,000 clones, about 75% being singletons. The sample comprised PBMCs. The receptors shown here come from a woman aged 35 to 49 in good health and CMV-seropositive. The CDR3 runs from the conserved cysteine through the conserved F or W. The order of the fields is V gene, D gene, J gene, clone size, CDR3 protein, CDR3 DNA. A D gene is named only where the DNA matches it firmly. Where a row states a size, it is once, few, many or the class of an expanded clone; other rows omit it.

TRBV15,TRBD1,TRBJ1-1,NA,CATSRDRNTEAFF,TGTGCCACCAGCCGGGACAGGAACACTGAAGCTTTCTTT
TRBV30,TRBD1,TRBJ1-6,NA,CAWRETGARAPLHF,TGTGCCTGGAGGGAGACAGGGGCTAGGGCACCCCTCCACTTT
TRBV2,TRBD1,TRBJ2-5,NA,CASRPTRQGQETQYF,TGTGCCAGCAGACCGACTCGACAGGGCCAAGAGACCCAGTACTTC
TRBV7-2,NA,TRBJ1-3,few,CASSLGGPANTIYF,TGTGCCAGCAGCTTAGGGGGCCCCGCGAACACCATATATTTT
TRBV30,NA,TRBJ1-4,NA,CAWNSAGNEKLFF,TGTGCCTGGAATAGTGCGGGGAATGAAAAACTGTTTTTT
TRBV6-1,NA,TRBJ2-7,NA,CASNRRSRDEQYF,TGTGCCAGCAACCGAAGAAGCAGGGACGAGCAGTACTTC
TRBV5-1,NA,TRBJ1-6,NA,CASRLTGSNSPLHF,TGCGCCAGCAGATTAACAGGGAGCAATTCACCCCTCCACTTT
TRBV5-1,NA,TRBJ2-1,NA,CASSPPISGSVNEQFF,TGCGCCAGCAGCCCTCCTATTTCGGGGAGCGTCAATGAGCAGTTCTTC
TRBV6-1,NA,TRBJ1-2,NA,CASSENLFNYGYTF,TGTGCCAGCAGTGAAAATCTGTTTAACTATGGCTACACCTTC
TRBV4-1,NA,TRBJ2-5,NA,CASRRQGIGETQYF,TGCGCCAGCCGCCGGCAGGGAATAGGGGAGACCCAGTACTTC
TRBV5-4,TRBD2,TRBJ2-3,NA,CASSSAGGQTDTQYF,TGTGCCAGCAGCTCAGCGGGGGGGCAGACAGATACGCAGTATTTT
TRBV2,TRBD1,TRBJ2-3,once,CASSATGFGTDTQYF,TGTGCCAGCAGCGCGACAGGGTTTGGCACAGATACGCAGTATTTT
TRBV15,TRBD1,TRBJ2-3,NA,CATSRGQGHTDTQYF,TGTGCCACCAGCAGGGGACAGGGACACACAGATACGCAGTATTTT
TRBV5-5,TRBD2,TRBJ2-5,NA,CASSLLAGEETQYF,TGTGCCAGCAGCCTCCTAGCGGGGGAAGAGACCCAGTACTTC
TRBV4-1,NA,TRBJ2-5,NA,CASSQDRTAETQYF,TGCGCCAGCAGCCAAGATAGGACAGCGGAGACCCAGTACTTC
TRBV7-2,TRBD1,TRBJ1-1,few,CASRTGGTEAFF,TGTGCCAGCAGGACAGGGGGCACTGAAGCTTTCTTT
TRBV25-1,TRBD1,TRBJ1-2,NA,CASSEQGADYGYTF,TGTGCCAGCAGTGAACAGGGGGCAGACTATGGCTACACCTTC
TRBV7-2,NA,TRBJ2-5,once,CASSSVLLWETQYF,TGTGCCAGCAGCTCTGTACTGTTATGGGAGACCCAGTACTTC
TRBV20-1,NA,TRBJ1-2,NA,CSARLDGYTF,TGCAGTGCTAGACTAGATGGCTACACCTTC
TRBV19,NA,TRBJ2-2,NA,CASTTRGGEVEYGELFF,TGTGCCAGTACCACAAGGGGGGGTGAGGTTGAATACGGGGAGCTGTTTTTT
TRBV2,TRBD1,TRBJ1-2,NA,CASSTTRGRSGYTF,TGTGCCAGCAGTACTACCAGGGGGCGCAGTGGCTACACCTTC
TRBV6-1,NA,TRBJ2-3,NA,CASIGSFTDTQYF,TGTGCCAGCATTGGTAGCTTCACAGATACGCAGTATTTT
TRBV11-2,TRBD1,TRBJ2-7,once,CASSLDRDRVGYEQYF,TGTGCCAGCAGCTTAGATCGGGACAGGGTCGGTTACGAGCAGTACTTC
TRBV5-1,TRBD2,TRBJ2-1,NA,CASSLGTSGGFNEQFF,TGCGCCAGCAGCTTGGGGACTAGCGGGGGTTTCAATGAGCAGTTCTTC
TRBV6-5,TRBD1,TRBJ2-7,NA,CASSYGDTGDYEQYF,TGTGCCAGCAGTTACGGGGACACAGGGGACTACGAGCAGTACTTC
TRBV11-2,NA,TRBJ1-6,few,CASSPLTGLGSPLHF,TGTGCCAGCAGCCCGTTGACAGGTTTAGGTTCACCCCTCCACTTT
TRBV9,NA,TRBJ1-1,NA,CASSPNLRGNTEAFF,TGTGCCAGCAGCCCGAACCTCCGCGGGAACACTGAAGCTTTCTTT
TRBV5-1,NA,TRBJ1-1,once,CASSLGTQNTEAFF,TGCGCCAGCAGCTTGGGTACACAGAACACTGAAGCTTTCTTT
TRBV30,TRBD1,TRBJ1-3,NA,CAWSVDRAGNTIYF,TGTGCCTGGAGTGTGGACAGGGCCGGAAACACCATATATTTT
TRBV7-8,TRBD1,TRBJ2-7,NA,CASSSRDRVEQYF,TGTGCCAGCAGCTCCCGGGACAGGGTCGAGCAGTACTTC
TRBV21-1,NA,TRBJ2-7,NA,CASSKSRDSPYEQYF,TGTGCCAGCAGCAAATCGAGAGACAGTCCCTACGAGCAGTACTTC
TRBV19,NA,TRBJ2-5,NA,CASMKLAGETQYF,TGTGCCAGTATGAAACTAGCCGGAGAGACCCAGTACTTC
TRBV19,NA,TRBJ1-1,NA,CATHSRTEAFF,TGTGCCACCCATTCGCGGACTGAAGCTTTCTTT
TRBV19,NA,TRBJ1-2,once,CASTIGGGYGYTF,TGTGCCAGTACCATCGGGGGGGGCTATGGCTACACCTTC
TRBV25-1,TRBD1,TRBJ1-4,NA,CASESLGTDNEKLFF,TGTGCCAGCGAAAGTCTCGGGACAGATAATGAAAAACTGTTTTTT
TRBV7-9,TRBD2,TRBJ2-1,NA,CSSSYRQRGDEQFF,TGTTCCAGCAGCTATAGGCAGCGGGGGGATGAGCAGTTCTTC
TRBV6-1,NA,TRBJ2-1,once,CASSDQLASSSYNEQFF,TGTGCCAGCAGTGACCAGTTAGCGTCGAGCTCCTACAATGAGCAGTTCTTC
TRBV11-2,NA,TRBJ2-3,NA,CASSDGGWGGKTDTQYF,TGTGCCAGCAGCGACGGAGGGTGGGGGGGCAAGACAGATACGCAGTATTTT
TRBV27,NA,TRBJ1-1,NA,CASSPKGRTEAFF,TGTGCCAGCAGTCCGAAGGGGCGAACTGAAGCTTTCTTT
TRBV10-3,NA,TRBJ1-5,NA,CASSGAGTDYNQPQHF,TGTGCCAGCAGTGGTGCGGGGACGGATTACAATCAGCCCCAGCATTTT
TRBV6-1,NA,TRBJ2-7,once,CASRETDKHEQYF,TGTGCCAGCAGGGAGACAGATAAACACGAGCAGTACTTC
TRBV27,NA,TRBJ2-5,NA,CASSFRGGRETQYF,TGTGCCAGCAGTTTTAGGGGAGGACGGGAGACCCAGTACTTC
TRBV2,NA,TRBJ2-1,NA,CASSEARVGLNEQFF,TGTGCCAGCAGTGAAGCGCGGGTTGGACTCAATGAGCAGTTCTTC
TRBV5-1,NA,TRBJ2-3,NA,CASSFSQSFTDTQYF,TGCGCCAGCAGCTTCTCCCAGTCCTTCACAGATACGCAGTATTTT